This TCR beta chain was recorded in a study of cytomegalovirus exposure and HLA in healthy donors. This clone was seen a handful of times. PCR employed 60 Vbeta and 13 Jbeta primers. TCRdb keeps only in-frame clones here, not all; method: immunoSEQ multiplex PCR. The sample includes around 120,000 clones, around 71% of them seen just once. Per the germline V gene, CDR1 is MNHEY and CDR2 is SVGAGI. Deletions cut 2 bases from V and 4 bases from J, with 11 bases between. The CDR3 spans 14 residues. The sequence came from a woman aged 60 to 75 in good health and CMV-seropositive. Sequenced material: PBMCs. This chain joins TRBV6-5 and TRBJ1-2; D is possibly TRBD1 (5 bases). As DNA, the CDR3 is TGTGCCAGCAGTTACGGGGGGGACCCCTATGGCTACACCTTC. This encodes CASSYGGDPYGYTF.